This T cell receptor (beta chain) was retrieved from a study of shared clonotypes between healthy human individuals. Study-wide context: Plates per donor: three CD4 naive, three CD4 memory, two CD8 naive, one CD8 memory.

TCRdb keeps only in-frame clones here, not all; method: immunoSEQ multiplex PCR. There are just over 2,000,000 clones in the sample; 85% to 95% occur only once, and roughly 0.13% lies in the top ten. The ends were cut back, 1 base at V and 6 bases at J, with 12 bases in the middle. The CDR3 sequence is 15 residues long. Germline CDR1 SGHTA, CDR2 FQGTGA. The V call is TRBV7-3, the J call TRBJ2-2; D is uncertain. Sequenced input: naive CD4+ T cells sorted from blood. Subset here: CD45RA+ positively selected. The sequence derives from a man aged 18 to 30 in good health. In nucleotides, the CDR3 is TGTGCCAGCAGCTTAAGGGCCAGATACGCCGGGGAGCTGTTTTTT. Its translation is CASSLRARYAGELFF.